The entry below gives a single TCR delta chain sequence along with its context. Its antigen is as yet unknown. Translating this DNA gives a protein that differs at residue 7 from the TCRdb one, which belongs to a much larger clone; a read error is likely, and the protein shown is this translation. The CDR3 length is 18 residues. V gave up 3 bases and J gave up 0 bases, with 20 bases separating them. The germline V gene encodes CDR1 TSWWSYY and CDR2 QGS. Bulk repertoires came from Vgamma9/Vdelta2+ or Vdelta2-negative gammadelta T cells flow-sorted from PBMC. The data derive from a study of γδ T cells in repeated Plasmodium falciparum infection. The overall study: Malian children with intense seasonal malaria exposure were compared with matched Australian children.

Study-level findings and limits: Compared with Australian children, Malian Vdelta2-negative repertoires seemed more clonal, less diverse, less shared. In Vdelta2-negative, largely Vdelta1+, gammadelta repertoires, repeated controlled infections appeared to drive clonal selection waves.

TCRdb used CATT to re-call clones from the multiplex PCR reads. The sample lists about 57,000 delta-chain clones; over 1.5% were seen once. This clonotype originated in a pool of human donors (malaria-infected and uninfected, not separated). The V call is TRDV1, the J call TRDJ1; possibly TRDD3 for D (5 bases). The sequencing input was gamma-delta T cells from blood. The CDR3 coding sequence is TGTGCTCTTGGGGAGCCGGGATCTCCTTGCGGAGACACCGATAAACTCATCTTT. Protein product: CALGEPGSPCGDTDKLIF.